This TCR beta chain was recovered during a study of tumor and adjacent non-tumor tissue in lung cancer. Of note for this clonotype: Sequence at one end of the junction differs from germline and may be a read error.

The library came from three nested PCR rounds adapted from ARM-PCR protocols. TCRdb itself ran the multiplex PCR reads through MiXCR, one entry per CDR3 protein. This table has more than 85,000 distinct CDR3 sequences, approximately 71% appearing once. CDR1 is SGHNT and CDR2 is YENEEA in the germline V gene. The length of the CDR3 is 12 residues. This sample's RNA came from whole unsorted tissue. Sequencing was done on a sample of lung tumor tissue. J is TRBJ2-3 and V is TRBV11-3; possibly TRBD1 for D (6 bases). The clonotype originates from a woman in her sixties or seventies with non-small cell lung cancer. DNA for the CDR3: TGTGCCAGGAGCTTCTGGACAGATGCGCAGTATTTT. It yields the protein CARSFWTDAQYF.